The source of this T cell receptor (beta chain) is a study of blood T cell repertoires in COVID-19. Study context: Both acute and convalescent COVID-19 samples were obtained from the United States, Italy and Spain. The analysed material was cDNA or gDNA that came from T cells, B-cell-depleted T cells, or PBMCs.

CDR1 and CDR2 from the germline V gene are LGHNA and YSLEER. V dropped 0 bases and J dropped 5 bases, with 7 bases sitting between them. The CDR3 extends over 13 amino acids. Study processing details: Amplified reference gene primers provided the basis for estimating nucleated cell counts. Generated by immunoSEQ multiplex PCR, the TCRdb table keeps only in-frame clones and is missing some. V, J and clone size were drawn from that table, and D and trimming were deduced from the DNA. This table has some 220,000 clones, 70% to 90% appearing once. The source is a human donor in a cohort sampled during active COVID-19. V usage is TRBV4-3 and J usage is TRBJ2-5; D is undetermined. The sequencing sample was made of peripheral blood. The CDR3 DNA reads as TGCGCCAGCAGCCAAGAGGCGGAGGAGACCCAGTACTTC. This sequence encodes CASSQEAEETQYF.